This TCR beta chain was captured by sequencing in a study of blood T cell repertoires in COVID-19. Study details: COVID-19 samples collected from the United States, Italy and Spain covered acute and convalescent phases. T cells, B-cell-depleted T cells, or PBMCs supplied cDNA or gDNA.

Losses at the gene ends were 8 bases for V and 2 bases for J; bases not matched to a gene: 2. Per the germline V gene, CDR1 is MNHEY and CDR2 is SMNVEV (reference sequence). The CDR3 totals 14 residues. Authors' methods: It was from reference gene primer amplification that nucleated cell counts were estimated. Profiling relied on immunoSEQ multiplex PCR, and the TCRdb table lists in-frame clones only, not all of them. That table furnishes V, J and clone size, whereas the DNA furnished D and trimming. Counted here are 150,000 to 200,000 clones, about 80% occurring once; the ten biggest clones make up approximately 1.5%.

The specimen sequenced was peripheral blood. The chain couples TRBV27 to TRBJ1-5; TRBD1 aligns across 11 bases. The sequence came from a human donor in a cohort sampled during active COVID-19. Written as DNA, the CDR3 is TGTGCCAGCGGACAGGGGGCGGGCAATCAGCCCCAGCATTTT. Translated: CASGQGAGNQPQHF.